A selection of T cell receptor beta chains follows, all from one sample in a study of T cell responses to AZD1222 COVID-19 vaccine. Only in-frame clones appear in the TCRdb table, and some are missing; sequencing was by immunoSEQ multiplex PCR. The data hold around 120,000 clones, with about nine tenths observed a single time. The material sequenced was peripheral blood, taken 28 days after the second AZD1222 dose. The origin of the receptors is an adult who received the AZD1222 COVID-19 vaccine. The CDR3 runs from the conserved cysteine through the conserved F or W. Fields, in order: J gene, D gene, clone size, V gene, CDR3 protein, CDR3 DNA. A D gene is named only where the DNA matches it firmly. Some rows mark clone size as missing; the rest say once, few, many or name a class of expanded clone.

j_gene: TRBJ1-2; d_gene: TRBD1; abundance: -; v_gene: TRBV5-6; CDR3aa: CASSFRQGVDGYTF; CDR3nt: TGTGCCAGCAGCTTCCGACAGGGGGTGGATGGCTACACCTTC
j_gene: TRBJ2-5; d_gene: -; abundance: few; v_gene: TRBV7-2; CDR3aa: CASSWDYQETQYF; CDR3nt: TGTGCCAGCAGCTGGGACTACCAAGAGACCCAGTACTTC
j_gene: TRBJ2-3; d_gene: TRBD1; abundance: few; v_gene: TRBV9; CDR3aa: CASSPRTGMATDTQYF; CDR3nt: TGTGCCAGCAGCCCCCGGACAGGGATGGCCACAGATACGCAGTATTTT
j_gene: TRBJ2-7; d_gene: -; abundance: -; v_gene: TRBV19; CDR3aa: CASSVQGGDEQYF; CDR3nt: TGTGCCAGTAGTGTACAGGGGGGGGACGAGCAGTACTTC
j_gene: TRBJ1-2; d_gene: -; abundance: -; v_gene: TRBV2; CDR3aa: CASSWEGFANGYTF; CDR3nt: TGTGCCAGCAGTTGGGAGGGGTTCGCGAATGGCTACACCTTC
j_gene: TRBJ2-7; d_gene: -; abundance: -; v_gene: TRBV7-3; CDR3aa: CASSFSADSYEQYF; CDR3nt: TGTGCCAGCAGCTTTTCCGCGGACAGCTACGAGCAGTACTTC
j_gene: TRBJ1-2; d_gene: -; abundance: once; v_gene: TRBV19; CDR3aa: CASSTGRQVYGYTF; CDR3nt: TGTGCCAGTAGTACAGGTCGACAAGTCTATGGCTACACCTTC
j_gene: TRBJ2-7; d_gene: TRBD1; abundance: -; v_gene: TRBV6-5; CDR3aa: CASTPGGSYEQYF; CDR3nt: TGTGCCAGTACCCCAGGGGGCTCCTACGAGCAGTACTTC
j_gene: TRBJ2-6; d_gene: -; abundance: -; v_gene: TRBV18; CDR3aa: CASSPLPGYSGANVLTF; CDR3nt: TGTGCCAGCTCACCACTTCCAGGCTACTCTGGGGCCAACGTCCTGACTTTC
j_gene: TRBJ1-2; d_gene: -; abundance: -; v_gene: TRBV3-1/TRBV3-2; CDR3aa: CASSHLSNYGYTF; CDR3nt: TGTGCCAGCAGCCACCTGAGCAACTATGGCTACACCTTC
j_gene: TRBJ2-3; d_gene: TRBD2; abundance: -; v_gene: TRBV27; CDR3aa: CASSFGLAGGPVDTQYF; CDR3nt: TGTGCCAGCAGTTTTGGGTTAGCGGGGGGGCCGGTCGATACGCAGTATTTT
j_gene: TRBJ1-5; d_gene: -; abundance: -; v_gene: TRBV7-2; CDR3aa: CASSLVRHRNQPQHF; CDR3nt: TGTGCCAGCAGCTTAGTACGACATAGGAATCAGCCCCAGCATTTT
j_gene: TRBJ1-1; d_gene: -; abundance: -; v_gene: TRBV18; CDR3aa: CASSPGRRDSEAFF; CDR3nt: TGTGCCAGCTCACCGGGGCGCAGGGACTCTGAAGCTTTCTTT
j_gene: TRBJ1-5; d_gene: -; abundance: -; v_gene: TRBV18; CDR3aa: CASSPPGGQPQHF; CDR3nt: TGTGCCAGCTCACCTCCGGGTGGTCAGCCCCAGCATTTT
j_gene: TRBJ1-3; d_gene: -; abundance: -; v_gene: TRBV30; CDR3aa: CAWSGGVTGNTIYF; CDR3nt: TGTGCCTGGAGTGGGGGTGTGACTGGAAACACCATATATTTT
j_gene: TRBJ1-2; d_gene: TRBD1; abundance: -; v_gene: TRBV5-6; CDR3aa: CASSLGDRGGYGYTF; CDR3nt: TGTGCCAGCAGCTTGGGAGACAGGGGAGGGTATGGCTACACCTTC
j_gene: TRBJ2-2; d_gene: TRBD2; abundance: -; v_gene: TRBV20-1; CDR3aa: CSASWTGGAGELFF; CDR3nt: TGCAGTGCCAGTTGGACGGGGGGAGCCGGGGAGCTGTTTTTT
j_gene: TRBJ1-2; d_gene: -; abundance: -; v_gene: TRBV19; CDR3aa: CASSIPARSYGYTF; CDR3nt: TGTGCCAGTAGTATTCCAGCTCGGAGCTATGGCTACACCTTC
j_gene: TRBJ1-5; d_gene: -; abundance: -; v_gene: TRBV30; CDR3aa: CAWSVLFGSNQPQHF; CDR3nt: TGTGCCTGGAGTGTCTTGTTTGGGAGCAATCAGCCCCAGCATTTT
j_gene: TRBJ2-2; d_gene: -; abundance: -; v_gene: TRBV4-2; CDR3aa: CASSQDRAHTGELFF; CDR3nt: TGTGCCAGCAGCCAAGACAGGGCTCACACCGGGGAGCTGTTTTTT
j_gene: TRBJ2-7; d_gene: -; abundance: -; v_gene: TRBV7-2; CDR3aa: CASSLAGTYEQYF; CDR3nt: TGTGCCAGCAGCTTAGCAGGTACTTACGAGCAGTACTTC
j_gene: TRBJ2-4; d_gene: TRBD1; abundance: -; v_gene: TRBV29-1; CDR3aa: CSVRTGRNIQYF; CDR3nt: TGCAGCGTCCGGACAGGGAGGAACATTCAGTACTTC
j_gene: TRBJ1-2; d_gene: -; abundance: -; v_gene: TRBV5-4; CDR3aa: CASRDSGGNYGYTF; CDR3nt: TGTGCCAGCAGGGACTCCGGGGGTAACTATGGCTACACCTTC
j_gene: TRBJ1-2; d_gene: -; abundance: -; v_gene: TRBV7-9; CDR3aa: CASSLNPKEGYTF; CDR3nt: TGTGCCAGCAGCTTAAACCCAAAGGAAGGCTACACCTTC
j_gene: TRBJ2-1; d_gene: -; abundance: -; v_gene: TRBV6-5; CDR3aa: CASRVSPSYNEQFF; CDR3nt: TGTGCCAGCAGGGTCAGTCCCTCCTACAATGAGCAGTTCTTC
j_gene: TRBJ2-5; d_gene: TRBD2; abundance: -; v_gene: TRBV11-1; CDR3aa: CASSKGTSGPMETQYF; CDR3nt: TGTGCCAGCAGCAAGGGGACTAGCGGGCCCATGGAGACCCAGTACTTC
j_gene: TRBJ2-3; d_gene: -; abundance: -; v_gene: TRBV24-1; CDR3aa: CATSLGGTDTQYF; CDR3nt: TGTGCCACCAGTTTGGGTGGCACAGATACGCAGTATTTT
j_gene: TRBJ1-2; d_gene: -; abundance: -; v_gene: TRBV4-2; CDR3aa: CASSQGGAGEGYTF; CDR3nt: TGTGCCAGCAGCCAAGGGGGAGCGGGAGAAGGCTACACCTTC
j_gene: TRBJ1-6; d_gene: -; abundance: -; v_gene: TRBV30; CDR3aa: CAWSGGPSGATYNSPLHF; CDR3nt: TGTGCCTGGAGTGGAGGGCCTTCGGGCGCCACCTATAATTCACCCCTCCACTTT
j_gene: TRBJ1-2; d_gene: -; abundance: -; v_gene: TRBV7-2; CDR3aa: CASSSSGGGIGYTF; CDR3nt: TGTGCCAGCAGCTCCTCCGGGGGGGGGATTGGCTACACCTTC
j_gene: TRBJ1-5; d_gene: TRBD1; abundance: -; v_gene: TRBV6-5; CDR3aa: CASRDREVNQPQHF; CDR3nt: TGTGCCAGCAGGGACAGGGAGGTCAATCAGCCCCAGCATTTT
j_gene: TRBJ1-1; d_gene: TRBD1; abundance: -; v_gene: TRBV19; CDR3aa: CASSLRQGSEAFF; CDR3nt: TGTGCCAGTAGTCTCCGACAGGGTTCCGAAGCTTTCTTT
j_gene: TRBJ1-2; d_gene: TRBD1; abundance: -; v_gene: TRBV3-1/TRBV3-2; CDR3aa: CASSRGGDSSPNYGYTF; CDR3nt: TGTGCCAGCAGCCGCGGGGGGGACAGCTCCCCTAACTATGGCTACACCTTC